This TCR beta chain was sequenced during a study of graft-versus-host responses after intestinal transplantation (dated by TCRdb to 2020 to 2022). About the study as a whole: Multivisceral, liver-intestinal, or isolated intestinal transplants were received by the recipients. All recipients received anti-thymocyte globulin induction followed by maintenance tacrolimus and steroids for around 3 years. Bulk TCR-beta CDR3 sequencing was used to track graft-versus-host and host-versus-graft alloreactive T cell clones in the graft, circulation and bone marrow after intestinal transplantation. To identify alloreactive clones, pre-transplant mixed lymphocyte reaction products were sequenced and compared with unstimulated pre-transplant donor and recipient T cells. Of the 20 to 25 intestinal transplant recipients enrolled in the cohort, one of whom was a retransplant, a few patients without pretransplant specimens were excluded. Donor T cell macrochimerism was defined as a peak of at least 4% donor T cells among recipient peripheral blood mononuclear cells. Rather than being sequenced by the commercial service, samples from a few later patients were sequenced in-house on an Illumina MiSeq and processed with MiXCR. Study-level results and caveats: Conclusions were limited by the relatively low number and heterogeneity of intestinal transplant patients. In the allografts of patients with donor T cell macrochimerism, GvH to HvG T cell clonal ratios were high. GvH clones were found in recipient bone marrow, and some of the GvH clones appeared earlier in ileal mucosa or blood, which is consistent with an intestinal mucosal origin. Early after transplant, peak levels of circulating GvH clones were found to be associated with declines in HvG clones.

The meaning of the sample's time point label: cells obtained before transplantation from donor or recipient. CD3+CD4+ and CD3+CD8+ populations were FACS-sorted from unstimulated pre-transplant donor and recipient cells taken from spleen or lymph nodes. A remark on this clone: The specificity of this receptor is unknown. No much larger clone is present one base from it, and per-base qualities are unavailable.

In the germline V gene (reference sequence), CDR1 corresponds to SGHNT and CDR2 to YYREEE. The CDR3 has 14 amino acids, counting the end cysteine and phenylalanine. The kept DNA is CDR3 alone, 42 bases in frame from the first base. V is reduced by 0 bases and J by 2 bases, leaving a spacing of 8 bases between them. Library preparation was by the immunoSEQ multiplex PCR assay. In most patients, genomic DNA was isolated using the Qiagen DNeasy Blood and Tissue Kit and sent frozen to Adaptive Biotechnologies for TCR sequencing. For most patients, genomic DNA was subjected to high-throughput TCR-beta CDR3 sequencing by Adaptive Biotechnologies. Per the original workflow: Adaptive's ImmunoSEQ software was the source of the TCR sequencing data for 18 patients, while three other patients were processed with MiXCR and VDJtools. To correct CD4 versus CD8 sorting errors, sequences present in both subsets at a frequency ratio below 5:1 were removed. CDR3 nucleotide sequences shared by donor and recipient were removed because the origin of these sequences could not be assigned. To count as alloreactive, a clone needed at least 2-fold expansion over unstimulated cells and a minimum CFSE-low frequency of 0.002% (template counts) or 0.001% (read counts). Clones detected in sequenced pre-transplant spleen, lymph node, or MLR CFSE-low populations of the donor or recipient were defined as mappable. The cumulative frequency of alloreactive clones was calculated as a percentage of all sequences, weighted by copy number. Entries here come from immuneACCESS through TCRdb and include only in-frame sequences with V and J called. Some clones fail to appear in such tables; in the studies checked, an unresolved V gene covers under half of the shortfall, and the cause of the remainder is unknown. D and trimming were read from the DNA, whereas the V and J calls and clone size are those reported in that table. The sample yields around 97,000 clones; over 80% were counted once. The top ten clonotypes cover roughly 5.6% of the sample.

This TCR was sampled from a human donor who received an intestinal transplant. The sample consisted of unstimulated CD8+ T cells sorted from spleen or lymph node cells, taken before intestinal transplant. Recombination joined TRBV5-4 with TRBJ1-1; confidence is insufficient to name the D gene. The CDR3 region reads CASSLEDFNTEAFF. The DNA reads TGTGCCAGCAGCTTGGAGGACTTTAACACTGAAGCTTTCTTT. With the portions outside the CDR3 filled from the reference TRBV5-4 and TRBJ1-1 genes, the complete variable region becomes ETGVTQSPTHLIKTRGQQVTLRCSSQSGHNTVSWYQQALGQGPQFIFQYYREEENGRGNFPPRFSGLQFPNYSSELNVNALELDDSALYLCASSLEDFNTEAFFGQGTRLTVV.